The 21 T cell receptor beta chains below come from one sample, sequenced in a study of control samples from healthy donors and cancer patients. Repertoires were generated with immunoSEQ multiplex PCR, while TCRdb's copy carries only in-frame clones and drops some. The table lists 350,000 to 450,000 clones, more than 80% of them singletons. Sequencing was done on a sample of PBMCs. Every receptor here comes from a man in his forties with head and neck cancer.

This chain links TRBV7-3 with TRBJ2-1; D possibly corresponds to TRBD2 (5 bases). This CDR3 is built from 15 residues. Deletions cut 2 bases from V and 0 bases from J, with 8 bases between. Germline V lookup: CDR1 SGHTA, CDR2 FQGTGA. The CDR3 bases are TGTGCCAGCAGCTTACGTGCGGGCTCCTACAATGAGCAGTTCTTC. Translation gives CASSLRAGSYNEQFF.

V is TRBV29-1 and J is TRBJ1-2, with 10 bases lining up with TRBD1. The CDR3 sequence is 16 residues long. J gave up 3 bases and V 7 bases, and 14 bases lay outside the gene matches. The germline CDR1 and CDR2 sequences are SQVTM and ANQGSEA. Here the CDR3 reads CSAGRTGGNPYYGYTF. CDR3 DNA sequence: TGCAGCGCCGGCCGGACAGGGGGAAATCCGTACTATGGCTACACCTTC. Complete variable domain (other parts from reference TRBV29-1 and TRBJ1-2): SAVISQKPSRDICQRGTSLTIQCQVDSQVTMMFWYRQQPGQSLTLIATANQGSEATYESGFVIDKFPISRPNLTFSTLTVSNMSPEDSSIYLCSAGRTGGNPYYGYTFGSGTRLTVV.

The chain combines TRBV28 with TRBJ2-7; D may be TRBD2 (6 bases). This CDR3 contains 15 residues. In germline, CDR1 is MDHEN, CDR2 SYDVKM. Trimming left V 3 bases short and J 7 bases short, with 19 bases between. The CDR3 loop reads CASSLGGAGSKEQYF. The CDR3 coding sequence is TGTGCCAGCAGTTTGGGTGGGGCGGGGTCGAAGGAGCAGTACTTC.

This sequence joins TRBV3-1 (or the pseudogene TRBV3-2) and TRBJ2-7, with 7 bases that match TRBD1. After removal of 6 bases from V and 1 base from J, the junction contained 9 bases not matched to a gene. Per germline, CDR1 LGHDT and CDR2 YNNKEL (reference sequence). The CDR3 is 15 residues long. CDR3 coding DNA: TGTGCCAGCAGTGAAACAGGGGTGAGGTCCTACGAGCAGTACTTC. This gives the protein CASSETGVRSYEQYF.

J is TRBJ2-7 and V is TRBV11-3, with D possibly being TRBD2 (6 bases). V shed 5 bases and J shed 0 bases, with 8 bases lying between them. Germline loops: CDR1 SGHNT, CDR2 YENEEA. This CDR3 contains 13 residues. This CDR3 reads CASSGGSSYEQYF. In DNA form, the CDR3 reads TGTGCCAGCAGCGGGGGGAGCTCCTACGAGCAGTACTTC.

The chain uses TRBV28 and TRBJ1-6; 8 bases line up with TRBD1. The CDR3 has 17 residues. J lost 6 bases, V lost 2 bases, and 9 bases had no gene match. From germline, CDR1 is MDHEN and CDR2 SYDVKM. CDR3 sequence: CASSLNVGQGFNSPLHF. The CDR3 DNA reads as TGTGCCAGCAGTTTAAATGTAGGACAGGGATTTAATTCACCCCTCCACTTT. Complete variable domain (other parts from reference TRBV28 and TRBJ1-6): DVKVTQSSRYLVKRTGEKVFLECVQDMDHENMFWYRQDPGLGLRLIYFSYDVKMKEKGDIPEGYSVSREKKERFSLILESASTNQTSMYLCASSLNVGQGFNSPLHFGNGTRLTVT.

V gene TRBV7-9 combines with J gene TRBJ1-5; TRBD1 might be the D (5 bases). Deletions cut 1 base from V and 2 bases from J, with 6 bases between. The CDR3 is 14 residues long. Germline-derived CDR1 and CDR2 are SEHNR and FQNEAQ (reference sequence). The CDR3 nucleotides are TGTGCCAGCAGCTTAGGCAGGGGCAATCAGCCCCAGCATTTT. Its translation: CASSLGRGNQPQHF.

This chain uses TRBV6-6 with TRBJ1-5, with D uncertain. V dropped 8 bases and J dropped 1 base, with 15 bases sitting between them. The CDR3 extends over 15 amino acids. Germline V CDR1 and CDR2: MNHNY, SVGAGI (reference sequence). The CDR3 loop reads CASHWSPGSNQPQHF. In nucleotides, the CDR3 is TGTGCCAGCCACTGGTCCCCCGGCAGCAATCAGCCCCAGCATTTT.

The chain joins TRBV15 to TRBJ2-2; D is perhaps TRBD2 (6 bases). Germline CDR1 reads LNHNV; CDR2 reads YYDKDF (reference sequence). The V end lost 0 bases, the J end lost 0 bases, and 11 bases lay between the germline ends. The CDR3 sequence is 17 residues long. CDR3 protein: CATSRDPAGTNTGELFF. The CDR3 nucleotides are TGTGCCACCAGCAGAGATCCGGCGGGGACGAACACCGGGGAGCTGTTTTTT.

J is TRBJ2-5 and V is TRBV7-6; 10 nucleotides match TRBD1. Unmatched junction bases numbered 5, after V lost 6 bases and J lost 4 bases. Per germline, CDR1 SGHVS and CDR2 FNYEAQ. This CDR3 has 14 residues. CDR3 sequence reads: CASRPDRGRETQYF. The CDR3 DNA reads as TGTGCCAGCAGGCCAGACAGGGGGCGAGAGACCCAGTACTTC.

This clone was detected a few times. The chain uses TRBV27 and TRBJ2-7; D call uncertain. Trimming took 2 bases from V and 2 from J, leaving 7 bases between them. Germline V gene sequence: CDR1 MNHEY, CDR2 SMNVEV (reference sequence). The CDR3 is 13 amino acids. The CDR3 DNA reads as TGTGCCAGCAGTTTAAGGCCCCCCTACGAGCAGTACTTC. Amino acid sequence: CASSLRPPYEQYF.

This chain joins TRBV7-2 and TRBJ1-2; the D gene is possibly TRBD1 (6 bases). CDR1 is SGHTA, CDR2 FQGNSA, per germline. This CDR3 has 15 amino acids. The V and J ends lost 5 bases and 4 bases respectively, with 17 bases between them. This CDR3 is CASSPTTGSFYGYTF. The CDR3 DNA sequence: TGTGCCAGCAGCCCTACCACAGGGAGCTTCTATGGCTACACCTTC.

V gene TRBV19 combines with J gene TRBJ1-2, with unresolved D. The germline gives CDR1 LNHDA, CDR2 SQIVND (reference sequence). The CDR3 is made up of 15 amino acids. V was clipped by 3 bases and J by 4 bases, with 15 bases between them. In nucleotides, the CDR3 is TGTGCCAGTAGTATGGAGGCCAGGAACATCTATGGCTACACCTTC. Translating gives CASSMEARNIYGYTF.

V gene TRBV12-3 or TRBV12-4 combines with J gene TRBJ1-5; D not certain. Trimming pared 3 bases from V and 5 bases from J, leaving 8 bases between. The CDR3 sequence is 13 residues long. DNA for the CDR3: TGTGCCAGCAGTTTTTCCGGGTATCAGCCCCAGCATTTT. Amino acids: CASSFSGYQPQHF.

CDR3 nucleotides: TGCAGTGCTAGTTTGGACTACGAGCAGTACTTC. The encoded protein is CSASLDYEQYF. J is TRBJ2-7 and V is TRBV20-1; D not resolved. Deletions cut 3 bases from V and 3 bases from J, with 6 bases between. The germline CDR1 and CDR2 sequences are DFQATT and SNEGSKA (reference sequence). CDR3 size: 11 residues.

The V call is TRBV27, the J call TRBJ1-6; 10 bases map to TRBD1. CDR1 and CDR2 from the germline V gene are MNHEY and SMNVEV (reference sequence). V lost 0 bases, J lost 7 bases, and 9 bases stayed unmatched. The CDR3 is made up of 18 amino acids. In DNA, the CDR3 is TGTGCCAGCAGTTTATCCGAAAAATGGACAGGGGGAAATTCACCCCTCCACTTT. This codes for CASSLSEKWTGGNSPLHF.

This CDR3 is CASSHAGTRYEQYF. The DNA of the CDR3 is TGTGCCAGCAGCCACGCCGGGACTCGCTACGAGCAGTACTTC. The rearrangement joins TRBV14 to TRBJ2-7; D is perhaps TRBD2 (6 bases). V was clipped by 3 bases and J by 3 bases, with 12 bases between them. The CDR3 consists of 14 residues. Germline V gene lookup returns CDR1 SGHDN and CDR2 FVKESK.

V is TRBV2 and J is TRBJ2-3; TRBD2 aligns across 8 bases. Germline V gene sequence: CDR1 SNHLY, CDR2 FYNNEI. Losses at the gene ends were 4 bases for V and 1 base for J; bases not matched to a gene: 7. The CDR3 is 16 amino acids. The CDR3, as DNA: TGTGCCAGCAGTGCCCTGACTAGCGTAGGCACAGATACGCAGTATTTT. This encodes CASSALTSVGTDTQYF.

This chain connects TRBV28 to TRBJ2-2, with TRBD2 as a possible D gene (6 bases). This CDR3 has 15 amino acids. V was clipped by 7 bases and J by 4 bases, with 16 bases between them. Germline V lookup: CDR1 MDHEN, CDR2 SYDVKM. In DNA form, the CDR3 reads TGTGCCAGCAATTCGGGGGAGTTTAGCACCGGGGAGCTGTTTTTT. Protein sequence: CASNSGEFSTGELFF. Complete variable domain (other parts from reference TRBV28 and TRBJ2-2): DVKVTQSSRYLVKRTGEKVFLECVQDMDHENMFWYRQDPGLGLRLIYFSYDVKMKEKGDIPEGYSVSREKKERFSLILESASTNQTSMYLCASNSGEFSTGELFFGEGSRLTVL.

The rearrangement uses TRBV9 and TRBJ1-2; D uncertain. CDR1 SGDLS and CDR2 YYNGEE come from the germline V gene. The V end was cut by 0 bases, the J end by 4 bases, with 16 bases between. The CDR3 totals 16 residues. CDR3 sequence: CASSVATGIEAYGYTF. The CDR3 region has the DNA TGTGCCAGCAGCGTAGCTACGGGAATCGAAGCCTATGGCTACACCTTC.

The chain carries TRBV4-1 and TRBJ1-5; 8 nucleotides line up with TRBD1. CDR3 length equals 14 residues. Germline trimming cut 1 base from V and 6 bases from J; bases unmatched to any gene: 2. The germline V gene encodes CDR1 MGHRA and CDR2 YSYEKL. In DNA form, the CDR3 reads TGCGCCAGCAGCCAAGGGACAGGGTTTCAGCCCCAGCATTTT. This gives the protein CASSQGTGFQPQHF.